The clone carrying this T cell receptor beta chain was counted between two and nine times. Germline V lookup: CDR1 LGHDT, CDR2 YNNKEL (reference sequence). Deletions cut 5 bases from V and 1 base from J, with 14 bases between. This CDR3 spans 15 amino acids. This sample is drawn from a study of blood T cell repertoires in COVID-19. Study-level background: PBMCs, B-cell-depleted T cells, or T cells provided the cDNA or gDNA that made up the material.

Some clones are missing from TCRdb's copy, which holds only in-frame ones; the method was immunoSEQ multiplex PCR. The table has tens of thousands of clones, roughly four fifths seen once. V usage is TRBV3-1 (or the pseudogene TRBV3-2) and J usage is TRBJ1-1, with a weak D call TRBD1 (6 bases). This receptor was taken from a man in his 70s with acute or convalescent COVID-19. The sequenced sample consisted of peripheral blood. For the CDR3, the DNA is TGTGCCAGCAGCTGGCAGGGGTATCGGAACACTGAAGCTTTCTTT. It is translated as CASSWQGYRNTEAFF.